The present entry profiles one TCR beta chain with its context. V lost 10 bases and J lost 7, with 14 bases in between. Germline loops: CDR1 SGHRS, CDR2 YFSETQ. The CDR3 is 12 amino acids. MiXCR was run by TCRdb on the 5' RACE reads, yielding one entry per CDR3 protein. Among about 42,000 distinct CDR3 sequences, approximately 31% were seen once, and the ten largest hold less than 5%. Memory CD4+ cells were defined as CD4+CD45RO+CD25-. This TCR came from a female donor with breast cancer. The sequenced sample consisted of tumor-infiltrating memory CD4+ T cells sorted from the breast tumor. The subset denotes: memory CD4+ T cells, CD4+CD45RO+CD25-. This chain connects TRBV5-1 to TRBJ2-2; D is ambiguous. The CDR3 spells CAGIRENGELFF. The CDR3 nucleotides read TGCGCCGGCATTAGGGAAAACGGGGAGCTGTTTTTT. The full variable domain, with the rest looked up from reference TRBV5-1 and TRBJ2-2, is KAGVTQTPRYLIKTRGQQVTLSCSPISGHRSVSWYQQTPGQGLQFLFEYFSETQRNKGNFPGRFSGRQFSNSRSEMNVSTLELGDSALYLCAGIRENGELFFGEGSRLTVL.